This TCR beta chain was found in a study of blood T cell repertoires in COVID-19. Study details: COVID-19 samples collected from the United States, Italy and Spain covered acute and convalescent phases. PBMCs, B-cell-depleted T cells, or T cells were the source of the cDNA or gDNA that made up the material.

Authors' processing steps: Amplification from reference gene primers served as the basis for estimated nucleated cell counts. Some clones are missing from TCRdb's copy, which holds only in-frame ones; the method was immunoSEQ multiplex PCR. V, J and clone size were drawn from that table, and D and trimming were deduced from the DNA. The table lists some 100,000 clones, about 89% of them singletons, with 0.85% to 1% in the top ten. V lost 4 bases and J 9 bases, leaving 11 bases between the germline ends. This CDR3 has 12 residues. This receptor was taken from a man aged 60 to 75 with acute or convalescent COVID-19. The chain uses TRBV12-3 or TRBV12-4 and TRBJ2-3; D gene ambiguous. Source material: peripheral blood. The CDR3 bases are TGTGCCAGCAGTTACGAGATCCACACGCAGTATTTT. Translated: CASSYEIHTQYF.